A selection of T cell receptor beta chains follows, all from one sample in a study of blood T cell repertoires in COVID-19. TCRdb keeps only in-frame clones here, not all; method: immunoSEQ multiplex PCR. The data hold roughly 190,000 clones, with roughly 87% observed a single time. Sequences were obtained from peripheral blood. The receptors stem from a woman aged 55-75 years with COVID-19, enrolled during active disease. CDR3s include the opening cysteine and the closing phenylalanine or tryptophan. The D gene is left open where the match is weak. Only some rows state a clone size, as once, few, many or a class for expanded clones.

d_gene	abundance	v_gene	j_gene	CDR3aa	CDR3nt
TRBD1	-	TRBV6-1	TRBJ2-1	CASSENRGDQPRSYNEQFF	TGTGCCAGCAGTGAGAACAGGGGCGACCAACCCCGCTCCTACAATGAGCAGTTCTTC
-	-	TRBV3-1/TRBV3-2	TRBJ1-1	CASSQDPRDTAAFF	TGTGCCAGCAGCCAAGATCCCCGGGACACGGCAGCTTTCTTT
-	few	TRBV2	TRBJ1-5	CASSRGGGQPQHF	TGTGCCAGCAGCCGGGGGGGCGGTCAGCCCCAGCATTTT
TRBD1	-	TRBV5-4	TRBJ2-1	CASSGTGKDEQFF	TGTGCCAGCAGCGGGACAGGGAAGGATGAGCAGTTCTTC
TRBD2	-	TRBV7-6	TRBJ2-2	CASSRSRDYGTGGNTGELFF	TGTGCCAGCAGCCGTTCCCGGGACTACGGAACCGGTGGGAACACCGGGGAGCTGTTTTTT
-	-	TRBV3-1/TRBV3-2	TRBJ1-5	CASSQDTVSNQPQHF	TGTGCCAGCAGCCAAGACACGGTGAGCAATCAGCCCCAGCATTTT
-	-	TRBV5-1	TRBJ2-3	CASSLNGHGADTQYF	TGCGCCAGCAGCTTGAACGGTCACGGGGCAGATACGCAGTATTTT
TRBD1	-	TRBV27	TRBJ2-7	CASRPGQAPYEQYF	TGTGCCAGCAGGCCGGGACAGGCCCCTTACGAGCAGTACTTC
TRBD2	-	TRBV5-1	TRBJ2-2	CASSPGRDTGELFF	TGCGCCAGCAGCCCCGGGAGGGACACCGGGGAGCTGTTTTTT
-	-	TRBV6-1	TRBJ1-4	CASSPNSFNEKLFF	TGTGCCAGCAGCCCGAACAGCTTTAATGAAAAACTGTTTTTT
-	-	TRBV18	TRBJ1-3	CASSGGTGNTIYF	TGTGCCAGCTCCGGGGGAACTGGAAACACCATATATTTT
TRBD1	-	TRBV7-3	TRBJ2-1	CASSSGPGGEQFF	TGTGCCAGCAGCTCCGGGCCAGGGGGTGAGCAGTTCTTC
-	few	TRBV28	TRBJ2-5	CASSRGRGSKQETQYF	TGTGCCAGCAGTCGCGGCAGAGGGAGTAAACAAGAGACCCAGTACTTC
TRBD1	-	TRBV5-1	TRBJ2-2	CASSWWAGGNTGELFF	TGCGCCAGCAGCTGGTGGGCAGGGGGCAACACCGGGGAGCTGTTTTTT
-	once	TRBV19	TRBJ1-2	CASSMRVGYGYTF	TGTGCCAGTAGTATGCGGGTCGGGTATGGCTACACCTTC